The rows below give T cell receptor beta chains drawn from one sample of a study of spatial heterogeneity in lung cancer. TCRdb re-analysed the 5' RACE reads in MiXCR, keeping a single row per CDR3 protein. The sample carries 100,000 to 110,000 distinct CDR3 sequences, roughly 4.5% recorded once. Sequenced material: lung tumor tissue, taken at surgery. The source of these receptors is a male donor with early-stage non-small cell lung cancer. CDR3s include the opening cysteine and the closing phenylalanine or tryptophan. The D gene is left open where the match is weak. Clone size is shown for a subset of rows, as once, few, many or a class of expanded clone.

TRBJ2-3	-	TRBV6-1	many	CASRVANTDTQYF	TGTGCCAGCAGGGTCGCGAATACAGATACGCAGTATTTT
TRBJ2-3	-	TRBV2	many	CASSPAGDTQYF	TGTGCCAGCAGTCCAGCTGGAGATACGCAGTATTTT
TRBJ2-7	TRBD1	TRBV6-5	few	CASKTGTGGNYEQYF	TGTGCCAGCAAGACCGGGACAGGAGGAAACTACGAGCAGTACTTC
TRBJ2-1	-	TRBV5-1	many	CASSPNGYEQFF	TGCGCCAGCAGCCCGAACGGGTATGAGCAGTTCTTC
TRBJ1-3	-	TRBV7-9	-	CASSSTGNTIYF	TGTGCCAGCAGCTCCACAGGAAACACCATATATTTT
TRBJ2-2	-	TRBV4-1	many	CASSLQRATGELFF	TGCGCCAGCAGCCTCCAGCGGGCCACCGGGGAGCTGTTTTTT
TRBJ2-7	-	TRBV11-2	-	CASSFDQIYEQYF	TGTGCCAGCAGCTTTGACCAGATCTACGAGCAGTACTTC
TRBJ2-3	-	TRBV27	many	CASSLGDPTDTQYF	TGTGCCAGCAGTTTAGGGGACCCCACAGATACGCAGTATTTT
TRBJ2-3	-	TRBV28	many	CASSPRQDTQYF	TGTGCCAGCAGTCCCCGGCAGGATACGCAGTATTTT
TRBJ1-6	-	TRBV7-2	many	CASSPYNSPLHF	TGTGCCAGCAGCCCATATAATTCACCCCTCCACTTT
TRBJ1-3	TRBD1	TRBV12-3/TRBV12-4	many	CASTSPRTGAGNTIYF	TGTGCCAGCACCTCGCCACGGACAGGGGCGGGAAACACCATATATTTT
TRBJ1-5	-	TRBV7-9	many	CASSFNGEHQPQHF	TGTGCCAGCAGCTTCAACGGTGAACATCAGCCCCAGCATTTT
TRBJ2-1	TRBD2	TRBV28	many	CASSSPELSGRVDEQFF	TGTGCCAGCAGTTCTCCCGAGCTTAGCGGGAGAGTGGATGAGCAGTTCTTC
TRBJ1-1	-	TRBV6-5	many	CASSLLLGLDTEAFF	TGTGCCAGCAGCCTCCTGCTGGGGTTGGACACTGAAGCTTTCTTT
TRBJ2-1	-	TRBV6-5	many	CASSPRGTYNEQFF	TGTGCCAGCAGTCCCCGCGGAACGTACAATGAGCAGTTCTTC
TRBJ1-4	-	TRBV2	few	CASSVGRSNEKLFF	TGTGCCAGCAGTGTCGGACGGAGTAATGAAAAACTGTTTTTT
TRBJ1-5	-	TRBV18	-	CASSPVAGVSNQPQHF	TGTGCCAGCTCACCAGTTGCAGGGGTCTCCAATCAGCCCCAGCATTTT
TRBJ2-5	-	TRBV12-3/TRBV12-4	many	CASSPIAKQDSETQYF	TGTGCCAGCAGTCCAATTGCAAAACAGGATTCGGAGACCCAGTACTTC
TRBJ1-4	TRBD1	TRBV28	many	CASSIRDSRSWTNEKLFF	TGTGCCAGCAGCATCCGGGACAGCCGATCGTGGACTAATGAAAAACTGTTTTTT
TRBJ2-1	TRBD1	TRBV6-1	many	CASSEVGTAVWSGEQFF	TGTGCCAGCAGTGAAGTAGGGACAGCAGTGTGGAGTGGTGAGCAGTTCTTC
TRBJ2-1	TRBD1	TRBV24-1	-	CATSGEWGQTSEQFF	TGTGCCACCAGTGGTGAGTGGGGACAGACATCTGAGCAGTTCTTC
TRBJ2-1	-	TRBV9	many	CASSPRTYSYNEQFF	TGTGCCAGCAGCCCTCGGACTTACTCCTACAATGAGCAGTTCTTC
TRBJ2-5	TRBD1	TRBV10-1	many	CASSEGTGGRETQYF	TGCGCCAGCAGTGAAGGGACAGGGGGCAGGGAGACCCAGTACTTC
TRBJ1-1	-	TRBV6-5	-	CASSYRLGNTEAFF	TGTGCCAGCAGTTACCGCCTGGGTAACACTGAAGCTTTCTTT
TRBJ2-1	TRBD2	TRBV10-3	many	CAIGAISGTSYNEQFF	TGTGCCATCGGAGCGATTAGCGGGACCTCCTACAATGAGCAGTTCTTC
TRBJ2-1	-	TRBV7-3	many	CASSLLAEREVGDEQFF	TGTGCCAGCAGCTTACTCGCGGAGCGTGAGGTCGGGGATGAGCAGTTCTTC
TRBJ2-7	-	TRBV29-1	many	CSVGIGATTGQYF	TGCAGCGTTGGGATTGGGGCTACTACCGGGCAGTACTTC
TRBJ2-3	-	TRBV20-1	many	CSAMWAGSDTQYF	TGCAGTGCTATGTGGGCGGGGTCCGATACGCAGTATTTT
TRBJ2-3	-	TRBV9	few	CASSVAPADTQYF	TGTGCCAGCAGCGTAGCCCCAGCAGATACGCAGTATTTT
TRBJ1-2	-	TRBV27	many	CASGLLRSPYGYTF	TGTGCCAGCGGCCTCCTCAGGAGCCCCTATGGCTACACCTTC
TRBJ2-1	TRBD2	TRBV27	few	CASTPSGAINEQFF	TGTGCCAGCACTCCTAGCGGGGCAATAAATGAGCAGTTCTTC
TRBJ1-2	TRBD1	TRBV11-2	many	CASSRKYKSRTGYGYTF	TGTGCCAGCAGCCGAAAGTATAAATCCCGGACAGGCTATGGCTACACCTTC
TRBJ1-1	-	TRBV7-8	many	CASSPRPRGYAFF	TGTGCCAGCAGCCCCCGGCCGAGGGGGTACGCTTTCTTT
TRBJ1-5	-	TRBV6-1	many	CASRLGGAAQHF	TGTGCCAGCAGACTGGGGGGGGCGGCCCAGCATTTT
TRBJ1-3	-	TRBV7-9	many	CASSLSAGSGNTIYF	TGTGCCAGCAGCTTATCAGCCGGCTCTGGAAACACCATATATTTT
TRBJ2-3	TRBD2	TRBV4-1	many	CASSQGTSGRTDTQYF	TGCGCCAGCAGCCAGGGTACTAGCGGGAGAACAGATACGCAGTATTTT
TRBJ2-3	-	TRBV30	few	CAWRMSIVTDTQYF	TGTGCCTGGAGGATGTCGATAGTTACAGATACGCAGTATTTT
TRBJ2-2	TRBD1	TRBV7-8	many	CASSLAGTANTGELFF	TGTGCCAGCAGCTTAGCGGGGACAGCTAACACCGGGGAGCTGTTTTTT
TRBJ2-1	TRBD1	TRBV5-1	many	CASSWDSNEQFF	TGCGCCAGCAGTTGGGACAGCAATGAGCAGTTCTTC
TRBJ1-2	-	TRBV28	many	CASSLSQADHINYGYTF	TGTGCCAGCAGTTTAAGCCAGGCGGACCACATTAACTATGGCTACACCTTC
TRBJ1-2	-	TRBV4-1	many	CASSQARGHGYTF	TGCGCCAGCAGCCAGGCCAGGGGCCATGGCTACACCTTC
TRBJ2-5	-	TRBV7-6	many	CASSRGNQETQYF	TGTGCCAGCTCCAGGGGAAACCAAGAGACCCAGTACTTC
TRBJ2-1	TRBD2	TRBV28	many	CASSFPLGLAVSYNEQFF	TGTGCCAGCAGTTTCCCCCTGGGACTAGCGGTCTCCTACAATGAGCAGTTCTTC
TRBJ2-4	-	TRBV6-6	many	CASSLGIADIQYF	TGTGCCAGCAGTCTCGGCATTGCGGACATTCAGTACTTC
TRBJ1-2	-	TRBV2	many	CASSTSPVEAGYGYTF	TGTGCCAGCAGCACATCCCCAGTTGAGGCGGGATATGGCTACACCTTC
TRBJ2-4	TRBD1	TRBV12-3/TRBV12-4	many	CASSGQAVAKNIQYF	TGTGCCAGCTCCGGACAGGCGGTAGCCAAAAACATTCAGTACTTC
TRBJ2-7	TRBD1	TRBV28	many	CASGTGTYEQYF	TGTGCCAGCGGGACAGGGACCTACGAGCAGTACTTC
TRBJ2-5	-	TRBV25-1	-	CASSEYARGAETQYF	TGTGCCAGCAGTGAATACGCCAGGGGGGCGGAGACCCAGTACTTC
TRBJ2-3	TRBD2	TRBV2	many	CASSELAGDHTQYF	TGTGCCAGCAGTGAACTAGCGGGAGATCATACGCAGTATTTT
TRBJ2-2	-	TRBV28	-	CASSSGQHGELFF	TGTGCCAGCAGTTCAGGACAACACGGGGAGCTGTTTTTT
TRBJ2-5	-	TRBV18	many	CASSVGGETQYF	TGTGCCAGCTCAGTAGGAGGGGAGACCCAGTACTTC
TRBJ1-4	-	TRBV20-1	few	CSARGREKLFF	TGCAGTGCTAGAGGTCGCGAAAAACTGTTTTTT